What follows are 25 T cell receptor beta chains derived from one specimen sequenced in a study of blood T cell repertoires in COVID-19 (TCRdb year 2020). Preparation of the library involved the immunoSEQ multiplex PCR assay. TCRdb re-hosts the immuneACCESS table, in-frame sequences only. Its copies lack some clones; in the studies checked, an unresolved V gene accounts for under half of them, and the cause for the rest is not known. Counted in this sample were some 150,000 clones; over 75% of them appeared once. Roughly 5.3% of the sample is held by the ten biggest clonotypes. The specimen sequenced was peripheral blood. All receptors derive from a woman aged 50 to 65 with acute or convalescent COVID-19.

The rearrangement uses TRBV11-3 and TRBJ2-1, with 12 positions matching TRBD2. Germline trimming cut 5 bases from V and 9 bases from J; bases unmatched to any gene: 11. The CDR3 loop spans 16 amino acids. The germline CDR1 and CDR2 sequences are SGHNT and YENEEA. Here the CDR3 DNA reads TGTGCCAGCAGCCCAACTAGCGGGGGGCCTGGAAGTGAGCAGTTCTTC. It codes for CASSPTSGGPGSEQFF.

V and J are TRBV18 and TRBJ2-1; the D gene is possibly TRBD2 (6 bases). Per the germline V gene, CDR1 is KGHSH and CDR2 is LQKENI. V dropped 2 bases and J dropped 6 bases, with 11 bases sitting between them. The CDR3 is 14 amino acids. The CDR3 is CASSPTSGSNEQFF. In nucleotides, the CDR3 is TGTGCCAGCTCACCAACGTCCGGGAGCAATGAGCAGTTCTTC.

V and J are TRBV7-3 and TRBJ1-6; a weak D match, TRBD1 (5 bases). CDR3 length: 14 residues. Trimming stripped 6 bases from V and 9 bases from J, with 15 bases between. CDR1 is SGHTA, CDR2 FQGTGA, per germline. DNA for the CDR3: TGTGCCAGCAGTTCGTTCACCAGGGCTTCACCCCTCCACTTT. As protein: CASSSFTRASPLHF.

The chain is built from TRBV4-3 and TRBJ1-2, with TRBD1 as a possible D gene (5 bases). Germline V gives CDR1 LGHNA, CDR2 YSLEER. The length of the CDR3 is 15 residues. V dropped 0 bases and J dropped 2 bases, with 10 bases sitting between them. CDR3 sequence (DNA): TGCGCCAGCAGCCAAGATTTTGGACAAAACTATGGCTACACCTTC. Encoded protein: CASSQDFGQNYGYTF.

V gene TRBV2 combines with J gene TRBJ1-2; D is perhaps TRBD1 (6 bases). Per the germline V gene, CDR1 is SNHLY and CDR2 is FYNNEI. The V gene lost 2 bases and the J gene lost 5 bases, with 15 bases spanning the gap. The CDR3 totals 15 residues. The CDR3 loop reads CASSEFLDSLYGYTF. The CDR3 DNA reads as TGTGCCAGCAGTGAATTTTTGGACAGTCTATATGGCTACACCTTC.

This chain connects TRBV6-5 to TRBJ1-1, with a possible D match to TRBD1 (6 bases). The CDR3 has 14 residues. V was shortened by 7 bases and J by 3 bases, with 15 bases between the two germline ends. Germline V gene lookup returns CDR1 MNHEY and CDR2 SVGAGI. CDR3 region: CASTQGTQDTEAFF. The CDR3 DNA is TGTGCCAGCACCCAGGGGACGCAGGACACTGAAGCTTTCTTT.

The rearrangement joins TRBV28 to TRBJ1-6; D is ambiguous. Germline V gene data show CDR1 as MDHEN and CDR2 as SYDVKM. V was trimmed by 4 bases and J by 4 bases, leaving 5 bases between them. CDR3 length: 13 residues. CDR3 amino acids: CASSSMYNSPLHF. CDR3 DNA sequence: TGTGCCAGCAGTTCAATGTATAATTCACCCCTCCACTTT. The complete variable domain, with remaining parts taken from reference TRBV28 and TRBJ1-6, reads DVKVTQSSRYLVKRTGEKVFLECVQDMDHENMFWYRQDPGLGLRLIYFSYDVKMKEKGDIPEGYSVSREKKERFSLILESASTNQTSMYLCASSSMYNSPLHFGNGTRLTVT.

The chain joins TRBV12-3 or TRBV12-4 to TRBJ2-2; D is undetermined. Trimming removed 2 bases from V and 7 bases from J, with 8 bases in between. The CDR3 sequence is 13 residues long. The CDR3 bases are TGTGCCAGCAGTTTAAGTAGTGGCGGGGAGCTGTTTTTT. Protein sequence: CASSLSSGGELFF.

The chain links TRBV7-6 to TRBJ1-1; 10 bases fit TRBD1. The junction had 5 bases not matched to a gene; V was cut back by 4 bases and J by 0 bases. Looked up from germline, CDR1 is SGHVS and CDR2 is FNYEAQ. CDR3 size: 16 residues. The CDR3 region is CASSSGTGVMNTEAFF. CDR3 DNA sequence: TGTGCCAGCAGCTCCGGGACAGGGGTGATGAACACTGAAGCTTTCTTT.

There are a few counts of this clone. The V gene is TRBV5-4, the J gene TRBJ1-4; TRBD1 might be the D (6 bases). With 2 bases removed from V and 8 bases from J, the gap between germline ends came to 13 bases. Germline values: CDR1 SGHNT, CDR2 YYREEE (reference sequence). This CDR3 has 14 residues. The CDR3 nucleotides are TGTGCCAGCAGCTTACAGGGAGTGGAGGAAAAACTGTTTTTT. This translates into CASSLQGVEEKLFF.

The chain is built from TRBV6-6 and TRBJ1-2; 7 bases are a match to TRBD1. Germline V gives CDR1 MNHNY, CDR2 SVGAGI (reference sequence). J lost 3 bases, V lost 0 bases, and 1 base had no gene match. The CDR3 totals 14 residues. DNA for the CDR3: TGTGCCAGCAGTTACTCCACAGGGGACTATGGCTACACCTTC. This translates into CASSYSTGDYGYTF.

The chain employs TRBV28 and TRBJ1-1; D ambiguous. V lost 6 bases to trimming and J lost 0 bases, with 5 bases between them. CDR1 and CDR2 from the germline V gene are MDHEN and SYDVKM. The CDR3 extends over 12 amino acids. CDR3 in amino acids: CASSQMNTEAFF. The CDR3 DNA sequence: TGTGCCAGCAGCCAAATGAACACTGAAGCTTTCTTT.

The V call is TRBV19, the J call TRBJ2-1; D ambiguous. The V and J ends lost 3 bases and 0 bases respectively, with 12 bases between them. The V gene's germline CDR1 is LNHDA and CDR2 SQIVND (reference sequence). The CDR3 has 16 amino acids. The CDR3 DNA sequence: TGTGCCAGTAGTATCTTTGCGAAGAGCTCCTACAATGAGCAGTTCTTC. It yields the protein CASSIFAKSSYNEQFF.

The J gene is TRBJ1-1, the V gene TRBV5-1, with 8 bases matching TRBD1. Germline V lookup: CDR1 SGHRS, CDR2 YFSETQ. CDR3 length: 13 residues. With 2 bases clipped from V and 8 bases from J, the junction kept 5 bases outside the gene matches. The CDR3 bases are TGCGCCAGCAGCTTTGGACAGGGTGTAGAAGCTTTCTTT. This encodes CASSFGQGVEAFF.

This chain joins TRBV2 and TRBJ1-2, with D hard to call. The CDR3 consists of 13 residues. The V gene's germline CDR1 is SNHLY and CDR2 FYNNEI. Trimming removed 6 bases from V and 8 bases from J, with 16 bases in between. The CDR3 DNA reads as TGTGCCAGCAGAGCAGGCGCCGCTAAAGGCTACACCTTC. Residues: CASRAGAAKGYTF.

V usage is TRBV7-6 and J usage is TRBJ2-1; possibly TRBD2 for D (6 bases). Trimming pared 2 bases from V and 7 bases from J, leaving 21 bases between. CDR3 length: 17 residues. Germline CDR1 is SGHVS and CDR2 is FNYEAQ. CDR3: CASSLLIWGGDRNEQFF. The DNA of the CDR3 is TGTGCCAGCAGCTTACTCATCTGGGGAGGTGACCGTAATGAGCAGTTCTTC.

V is TRBV7-2 and J is TRBJ1-1, with D possibly being TRBD1 (5 bases). This CDR3 is built from 15 residues. Germline CDR1 SGHTA, CDR2 FQGNSA. Between the trimmed V and J ends, which lost 1 base and 0 bases, there was a span of 9 bases. CDR3 nucleotides: TGTGCCAGCAGCTTAGGACCGGACATGAACACTGAAGCTTTCTTT. It translates to CASSLGPDMNTEAFF.

The chain employs TRBV6-6 and TRBJ2-2; a weak D match, TRBD2 (6 bases). This CDR3 spans 14 amino acids. V shed 7 bases and J shed 6 bases, with 15 bases lying between them. CDR1 MNHNY and CDR2 SVGAGI come from the germline V gene (reference sequence). The CDR3 region is CASTYLGGPGELFF. Written as DNA, the CDR3 is TGTGCCAGCACCTACCTGGGGGGTCCCGGGGAGCTGTTTTTT.

This clone has only one observation. The chain carries TRBV25-1 and TRBJ1-1; TRBD1 matches at 7 bases. Germline CDR1 is MGHDK and CDR2 is SYGVNS. Trimming cost V 7 bases and J 6 bases; bases outside gene matches: 2. The CDR3 runs to 11 residues. Here the CDR3 reads CASTRGPEAFF. The CDR3 nucleotides read TGTGCCAGCACTAGGGGGCCTGAAGCTTTCTTT.

The chain uses TRBV11-3 and TRBJ2-7, with TRBD1 matching 7 bases. Germline V gene data show CDR1 as SGHNT and CDR2 as YENEEA. V was clipped by 3 bases and J by 6 bases; unmatched bases: 8. This CDR3 is 14 amino acids long. CDR3 residues: CASSFSRGSPEQYF. The CDR3 bases are TGTGCCAGCAGCTTCTCCAGGGGGTCCCCCGAGCAGTACTTC.

The CDR3 DNA reads TGTGCCAGCAGTTACCGGGTTTTGGGGGCCAACGTCCTGACTTTC. Encoded protein: CASSYRVLGANVLTF. The chain uses TRBV6-5 and TRBJ2-6; the D is unclear. Trimming took off 2 bases at V and 4 bases at J, with 9 bases between the two ends. CDR3 length equals 15 residues. Germline CDR1 MNHEY, CDR2 SVGAGI.

This CDR3 reads CASSIKGLFRDSNQPQHF. The CDR3 DNA is TGTGCCAGTAGTATAAAAGGGCTCTTCCGGGATAGCAATCAGCCCCAGCATTTT. The chain recombines TRBV19 with TRBJ1-5, with D hard to call. Trimming stripped 2 bases from V and 0 bases from J, with 17 bases between. The CDR3 is 18 residues long. Per the germline V gene, CDR1 is LNHDA and CDR2 is SQIVND (reference sequence).

The chain links TRBV29-1 to TRBJ1-1; TRBD1 agrees at 7 bases. The V segment lost 7 bases and the J segment 6 bases; nucleotides outside the gene matches: 8. CDR1 is SQVTM, CDR2 ANQGSEA, per germline. This CDR3 contains 12 residues. DNA for the CDR3: TGCAGCGGGACAGGCGCCGGCGCTGAAGCTTTCTTT. Encoded protein: CSGTGAGAEAFF.

The V gene is TRBV7-9, the J gene TRBJ2-1; tentatively, D is TRBD1 (6 bases). The V gene lost 5 bases and the J gene lost 1 base, with 15 bases spanning the gap. This CDR3 spans 16 amino acids. From germline, CDR1 is SEHNR and CDR2 FQNEAQ (reference sequence). CDR3 sequence reads: CASSAYRADSYNEQFF. DNA for the CDR3: TGTGCCAGCAGCGCCTACAGGGCCGATTCCTACAATGAGCAGTTCTTC.

The chain joins TRBV7-2 to TRBJ1-6, with D hard to call. This CDR3 has 13 residues. Germline V CDR1 and CDR2: SGHTA, FQGNSA. Trimming pared 0 bases from V and 10 bases from J, leaving 7 bases between. The CDR3 reads CASSLALRSPLHF. DNA for the CDR3: TGTGCCAGCAGCTTAGCGCTGAGATCACCCCTCCACTTT.